These T cell receptor beta chains were read from a single sample in a study of OX40 agonist ivuxolimab in advanced cancers. Data came from immunoSEQ multiplex PCR; TCRdb stores just in-frame clones and leaves some out. The table records roughly 23,000 clones, around four fifths of them present only once. The source material was CD4+ or CD8+ T cells sorted from blood, sampled in a trial of the OX40 agonist ivuxolimab. The receptors derive from an adult with an advanced solid tumor such as melanoma, head and neck, liver or kidney cancer. Both conserved end residues are part of each CDR3. A D gene is named only where the DNA matches it firmly. A row's size may be missing; if present it is once, few, many or a size class.

abundance,d_gene,v_gene,j_gene,CDR3aa,CDR3nt
-,-,TRBV6-1,TRBJ1-1,CASSVLGNTEAFF,TGTGCCAGCAGCGTCCTCGGTAACACTGAAGCTTTCTTT
few,-,TRBV6-1,TRBJ1-5,CASNPAEGFNQPQHF,TGTGCCAGCAACCCAGCGGAGGGGTTCAATCAGCCCCAGCATTTT
-,TRBD2,TRBV5-1,TRBJ2-1,CASSFEGGDEQFF,TGCGCCAGCAGCTTCGAGGGAGGGGATGAGCAGTTCTTC
-,TRBD2,TRBV9,TRBJ2-3,CASSRSGRGKDTQYF,TGTGCCAGCAGCCGGAGCGGGAGAGGAAAAGATACGCAGTATTTT
-,-,TRBV28,TRBJ2-7,CTSESESSYEQYF,TGTACCAGCGAATCGGAAAGCTCCTACGAGCAGTACTTC
-,-,TRBV5-1,TRBJ1-2,CASSIGEAGYGYTF,TGCGCCAGCAGCATAGGGGAGGCGGGCTATGGCTACACCTTC
-,-,TRBV7-6,TRBJ1-2,CASSLASGTPYYGYTF,TGTGCCAGCAGCTTAGCCTCCGGGACACCCTATTATGGCTACACCTTC
-,-,TRBV19,TRBJ2-1,CASSIYNEQFF,TGTGCCAGTAGCATATACAATGAGCAGTTCTTC
-,-,TRBV11-2,TRBJ1-1,CASSQGFSTEAFF,TGTGCCAGCAGCCAAGGGTTCTCCACTGAAGCTTTCTTT
-,TRBD1,TRBV4-3,TRBJ2-7,CASSRGTGGYEQYF,TGCGCCAGCAGCCGCGGGACAGGGGGCTACGAGCAGTACTTC
-,-,TRBV7-9,TRBJ2-2,CASSLGVAGPTGELFF,TGTGCCAGCAGCTTAGGGGTAGCCGGCCCCACCGGGGAGCTGTTTTTT
-,-,TRBV19,TRBJ2-1,CASSTPRNGVGEQFF,TGTGCCAGTAGTACCCCCAGGAACGGGGTTGGTGAGCAGTTCTTC
-,-,TRBV6-6,TRBJ2-7,CASSLGNEQYF,TGTGCCAGCAGCCTAGGGAACGAGCAGTACTTC
-,TRBD1,TRBV7-2,TRBJ1-6,CASSLEAGGNSPLHF,TGTGCCAGCAGCTTAGAGGCAGGGGGAAATTCACCCCTCCACTTT
-,-,TRBV7-2,TRBJ2-1,CASSLEGLGEQFF,TGTGCCAGCAGCTTAGAGGGCCTGGGTGAGCAGTTCTTC
few,-,TRBV7-9,TRBJ1-2,CASGEGQGNFYGYTF,TGTGCCAGCGGCGAGGGCCAGGGGAATTTCTATGGCTACACCTTC
-,TRBD1,TRBV6-5,TRBJ2-7,CASSYRDSLTYEQYF,TGTGCCAGCAGCTATAGGGACAGCCTCACCTACGAGCAGTACTTC
once,-,TRBV27,TRBJ1-1,CASSLSGSNTEAFF,TGTGCCAGCAGTTTATCAGGATCGAACACTGAAGCTTTCTTT
-,-,TRBV14,TRBJ2-1,CARGGEKGSYNEQFF,TGTGCCAGAGGGGGGGAAAAGGGCTCCTACAATGAGCAGTTCTTC
-,-,TRBV19,TRBJ2-7,CASSGGILHYEQYF,TGTGCCAGTAGTGGCGGGATCTTACACTACGAGCAGTACTTC
-,TRBD1,TRBV7-6,TRBJ1-2,CASSLAWRQGKNYGYTF,TGTGCCAGCAGCTTAGCCTGGAGACAGGGAAAGAACTATGGCTACACCTTC
-,-,TRBV19,TRBJ2-1,CASSIPRGVPNDQFF,TGTGCCAGTAGTATACCCAGGGGCGTGCCCAATGATCAGTTCTTC
-,-,TRBV4-2,TRBJ2-7,CASSQRSGAAYEQYF,TGTGCCAGCAGCCAGCGTTCAGGGGCCGCCTACGAGCAGTACTTC
once,TRBD2,TRBV27,TRBJ2-5,CASSLTSEETQYF,TGTGCCAGCAGTTTAACTAGCGAAGAGACCCAGTACTTC
-,-,TRBV4-1,TRBJ1-6,CASSHARMNSPLHF,TGCGCCAGCAGCCACGCCCGTATGAATTCACCCCTCCACTTT
-,TRBD1,TRBV9,TRBJ2-4,CASSPTGGQGAKNIQYF,TGTGCCAGCAGCCCAACCGGGGGACAGGGGGCCAAAAACATTCAGTACTTC
-,-,TRBV11-2,TRBJ1-1,CASSLESGSNTEAFF,TGTGCCAGCAGCTTAGAGAGCGGGTCGAACACTGAAGCTTTCTTT
-,-,TRBV4-1,TRBJ1-1,CASSHNQGTEAFF,TGCGCCAGCAGCCATAACCAGGGCACTGAAGCTTTCTTT
-,-,TRBV4-1,TRBJ1-5,CASSQDPTYNQPQHF,TGCGCCAGCAGCCAGGACCCAACCTACAATCAGCCCCAGCATTTT
-,-,TRBV4-2,TRBJ2-7,CASSQDPFYEQYF,TGTGCCAGCAGCCAAGATCCATTCTACGAGCAGTACTTC
-,-,TRBV9,TRBJ1-3,CASSPGQSSGNTIYF,TGTGCCAGCAGCCCCGGACAGAGCTCTGGAAACACCATATATTTT
-,-,TRBV13,TRBJ2-5,CASSLRTYQETQYF,TGTGCCAGCAGCCTAAGGACTTACCAAGAGACCCAGTACTTC
-,-,TRBV7-9,TRBJ2-7,CASSSGQGWGTHSSYEQYF,TGTGCCAGCAGCTCGGGTCAGGGATGGGGGACCCACAGCTCCTACGAGCAGTACTTC
-,TRBD1,TRBV7-4,TRBJ1-5,CASSRARGQGCQPQHF,TGTGCCAGCAGCCGCGCTCGGGGACAGGGTTGTCAGCCCCAGCATTTT
-,-,TRBV13,TRBJ1-6,CASSLAAGSPLHF,TGTGCCAGCAGTCTTGCGGCGGGTTCACCCCTCCACTTT
-,-,TRBV18,TRBJ1-1,CASSPNIREAFF,TGTGCCAGCTCACCAAATATACGTGAAGCTTTCTTT
-,-,TRBV6-6,TRBJ2-7,CATSGQANYEQYF,TGTGCCACCTCGGGCCAGGCGAACTACGAGCAGTACTTC
-,TRBD2,TRBV10-3,TRBJ2-7,CAISEEAGASYEQYF,TGTGCCATCAGTGAGGAAGCGGGGGCCTCCTACGAGCAGTACTTC
-,TRBD1,TRBV27,TRBJ2-7,CASSPAGGFYEQYF,TGTGCCAGCAGCCCTGCAGGGGGCTTCTACGAGCAGTACTTC
-,TRBD2,TRBV27,TRBJ2-7,CASSLAGGLDEQYF,TGTGCCAGCAGTTTAGCGGGGGGGCTTGACGAGCAGTACTTC
-,TRBD1,TRBV18,TRBJ2-7,CASSPPRDRDYYEQYF,TGTGCCAGCTCACCGCCGAGGGACAGGGACTACTACGAGCAGTACTTC
-,-,TRBV30,TRBJ2-7,CAWVDGLSYEQYF,TGTGCCTGGGTTGACGGACTCTCCTACGAGCAGTACTTC
-,-,TRBV19,TRBJ1-5,CASSIFAANQPQHF,TGTGCCAGTAGTATTTTCGCCGCTAATCAGCCCCAGCATTTT
-,-,TRBV10-2,TRBJ1-2,CASTGVQVPGHYGYTF,TGCGCCAGCACTGGGGTACAGGTCCCGGGGCACTATGGCTACACCTTC
-,-,TRBV30,TRBJ2-1,CAWGVNEQFF,TGTGCCTGGGGAGTGAATGAGCAGTTCTTC
-,TRBD1,TRBV5-1,TRBJ2-7,CASKEGTGAHEQYF,TGCGCCAGCAAGGAGGGGACAGGGGCTCACGAGCAGTACTTC
once,-,TRBV6-1,TRBJ1-3,CASSEYPTLGNTIYF,TGTGCCAGCAGTGAATATCCGACACTTGGAAACACCATATATTTT
-,-,TRBV14,TRBJ2-5,CASSQDWQPQYF,TGTGCCAGCAGCCAAGATTGGCAGCCCCAGTACTTC
-,TRBD1,TRBV28,TRBJ1-4,CASRYRGYNEKLFF,TGTGCCAGCAGGTACAGGGGTTATAATGAAAAACTGTTTTTT
-,TRBD1,TRBV28,TRBJ1-5,CASSLVDRAINQPQHF,TGTGCCAGCAGTTTAGTAGACAGGGCTATCAATCAGCCCCAGCATTTT
-,-,TRBV7-9,TRBJ1-2,CASSQNLRRSYGYTF,TGTGCCAGCAGCCAAAACTTACGACGGTCCTATGGCTACACCTTC
-,-,TRBV9,TRBJ2-7,CASSASGQVGYEQYF,TGTGCCAGCAGCGCATCGGGACAAGTTGGCTACGAGCAGTACTTC
-,TRBD2,TRBV15,TRBJ2-5,CATSRTSGGAETQYF,TGTGCCACCAGCAGGACTAGCGGGGGGGCGGAGACCCAGTACTTC
-,TRBD2,TRBV13,TRBJ2-1,CASSLEGGGATSQFF,TGTGCCAGCAGCTTAGAGGGCGGGGGGGCCACGTCTCAGTTCTTC
-,TRBD1,TRBV7-9,TRBJ2-3,CASSSQTGRDTDTQYF,TGTGCCAGCAGCTCGCAGACAGGGAGAGACACAGATACGCAGTATTTT
-,-,TRBV5-5,TRBJ1-5,CASSQDVGSNQPQHF,TGCGCCAGCAGCCAAGACGTGGGCAGCAATCAGCCCCAGCATTTT
-,-,TRBV28,TRBJ2-3,CASTGRNTDTQYF,TGTGCCAGCACGGGCCGAAACACAGATACGCAGTATTTT
-,TRBD1,TRBV25-1,TRBJ2-5,CASSGTGGWQETQYF,TGTGCCAGCAGCGGGACAGGGGGCTGGCAAGAGACCCAGTACTTC